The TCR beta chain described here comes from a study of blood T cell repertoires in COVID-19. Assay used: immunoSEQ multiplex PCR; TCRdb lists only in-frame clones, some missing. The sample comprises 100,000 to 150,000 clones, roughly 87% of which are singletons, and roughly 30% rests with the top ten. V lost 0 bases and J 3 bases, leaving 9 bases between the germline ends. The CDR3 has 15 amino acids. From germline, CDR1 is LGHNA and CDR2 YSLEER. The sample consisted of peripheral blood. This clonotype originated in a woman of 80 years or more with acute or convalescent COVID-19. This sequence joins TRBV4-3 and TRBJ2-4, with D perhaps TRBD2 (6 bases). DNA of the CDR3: TGCGCCAGCAGCCAAGAGGCGGGGAACAAAAACATTCAGTACTTC. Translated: CASSQEAGNKNIQYF.